The 23 T cell receptor beta chains below all came from one sample that was sequenced in a study of blood T cells in healthy people across ages. Together with a sample-barcoded 5' primer, a J-beta primer mix was included in a second PCR lasting roughly 6 to 12 cycles. TCRdb re-derived calls from the 5' RACE reads in MiXCR, one entry per CDR3 protein. The sample carries 600,000 to 850,000 distinct CDR3 sequences, roughly 45% recorded once. Sequenced sample: blood. The source of these receptors is an older woman in good health.

The count of this clonotype is one. The gene calls are TRBV2 and TRBJ1-5, with 8 bases aligning to TRBD1. Germline V gives CDR1 SNHLY, CDR2 FYNNEI. V trimming: 6 bases; J trimming: 0 bases; junction bases outside the gene matches: 10. CDR3 length: 17 amino acids. The CDR3 loop reads CASRYMDRAYSNQPQHF. Written as DNA, the CDR3 is TGTGCCAGCAGATATATGGACAGGGCCTATAGCAATCAGCCCCAGCATTTT.

Concerning this clonotype: A much more abundant neighbour one base away suggests this may be a read error. The rearrangement joins TRBV20-1 to TRBJ2-3; 14 nucleotides match TRBD2. Germline V gene lookup returns CDR1 DFQATT and CDR2 SNEGSKA (reference sequence). The V segment lost 8 bases and the J segment 3 bases; nucleotides outside the gene matches: 10. The CDR3 has 16 amino acids. In nucleotides, the CDR3 is TGCAGTCCGGGACTAGCGGGAGTGGAAGGAACAGATACGCAGTATTTT. Translation gives CSPGLAGVEGTDTQYF.

The chain uses TRBV5-1 and TRBJ1-1; 8 bases line up with TRBD1. CDR1 and CDR2 (germline): SGHRS, YFSETQ. This CDR3 region has 16 residues. Trimming removed 4 bases from V and 6 bases from J; junction bases left unmatched: 14. Written as DNA, the CDR3 is TGCGCCAGCAGCCCCTCTGGACAGGGAATTATCGCTGAAGCTTTCTTT. Residues: CASSPSGQGIIAEAFF.

This clonotype was counted only a few times. The rearrangement links TRBV20-1 to TRBJ2-7; tentative D call: TRBD1 (6 bases). The CDR3 is 14 amino acids. V lost 5 bases and J lost 5, with 19 bases in between. CDR1 is DFQATT and CDR2 is SNEGSKA in the germline V gene (reference sequence). The CDR3 reads CSASDSQGPDEQYF. The DNA for the CDR3 is TGCAGTGCTTCGGACAGTCAAGGGCCCGACGAGCAGTACTTC.

This chain connects TRBV6-1 to TRBJ2-7; 13 positions agree with TRBD2. From germline, CDR1 is MNHNS and CDR2 SASEGT. Unmatched junction bases numbered 3, after V lost 0 bases and J lost 7 bases. The CDR3 is made up of 15 amino acids. Here the CDR3 DNA reads TGTGCCAGCAGTGAAGCGACTAGCGGGGGGTCAGAGCAGTACTTC. Residues: CASSEATSGGSEQYF.

A few counts support this clonotype. The CDR3 loop is CASSRLGLADTYEQYF. In DNA form, the CDR3 reads TGTGCCAGCAGCCGACTGGGACTAGCGGACACCTACGAGCAGTACTTC. The genes are TRBV4-2 and TRBJ2-7; 11 nucleotides align to TRBD2. This CDR3 has 16 amino acids. V was clipped by 4 bases and J by 2 bases; unmatched bases: 7. Germline values: CDR1 LGHNA, CDR2 YNFKEQ.

This sequence joins TRBV5-6 and TRBJ2-7, with D perhaps matching TRBD1 (7 bases). The CDR3 consists of 16 residues. Trimming shortened V by 0 bases and J by 1 base, and 14 bases separated the two germline ends. Germline V lookup: CDR1 SGHDT, CDR2 YYEEEE. Here the CDR3 DNA reads TGTGCCAGCAGCTTGGCCGGGTCAGGGGGGTCCTACGAGCAGTACTTC. It specifies CASSLAGSGGSYEQYF.

Worth noting for this clonotype: One junction end does not reproduce the germline sequence, and a read error may be involved. The rearrangement joins TRBV28 to TRBJ2-1; TRBD2 matches 9 bases. The length of the CDR3 is 16 residues. Germline values: CDR1 MDHEN, CDR2 SYDVKM. The CDR3 sequence is CAGSPPGLANYNEQFF. The CDR3 DNA reads TGTGCCGGCAGTCCCCCAGGACTAGCGAACTACAATGAGCAGTTCTTC. Complete variable domain (other parts from reference TRBV28 and TRBJ2-1): DVKVTQSSRYLVKRTGEKVFLECVQDMDHENMFWYRQDPGLGLRLIYFSYDVKMKEKGDIPEGYSVSREKKERFSLILESASTNQTSMYLCAGSPPGLANYNEQFFGPGTRLTVL.

This clonotype has just one count. The chain joins TRBV5-1 to TRBJ2-3, with D possibly TRBD1 on 5 matching bases. CDR1 and CDR2 (germline): SGHRS, YFSETQ. The CDR3 contains 14 residues. V was shortened by 4 bases and J by 2 bases, with 11 bases between the two germline ends. The CDR3 sequence is CASSPVTDTDTQYF. In nucleotides, the CDR3 is TGCGCCAGCAGCCCCGTGACAGACACAGATACGCAGTATTTT.

This clonotype has more than one count but fewer than ten. This chain joins TRBV3-1 and TRBJ2-4; D remains ambiguous. The germline V gene encodes CDR1 LGHDT and CDR2 YNNKEL (reference sequence). This CDR3 contains 14 residues. V lost 0 bases and J lost 8, with 11 bases in between. Here the CDR3 DNA reads TGTGCCAGCAGCCAAGATTGGGTACGGGACATTCAGTACTTC. This translates into CASSQDWVRDIQYF.

In this sample, this clonotype turned up once. The V call is TRBV20-1, the J call TRBJ2-1; 8 bases align to TRBD1. This CDR3 has 15 amino acids. Trimming removed 2 bases from V and 7 bases from J; junction bases left unmatched: 10. The germline V gene has CDR1 DFQATT and CDR2 SNEGSKA (reference sequence). CDR3 in amino acids: CSARPDRGGWNEQFF. The CDR3 DNA reads TGCAGTGCTAGACCTGACAGGGGAGGTTGGAATGAGCAGTTCTTC.

The chain carries TRBV24-1 and TRBJ2-1; D not resolved. Germline CDR1 reads KGHDR; CDR2 reads SFDVKD. Trimming took off 3 bases at V and 3 bases at J, with 11 bases between the two ends. The CDR3 runs to 15 residues. CDR3 loop: CATSDGSGNYNEQFF. The DNA of the CDR3 is TGTGCCACCAGTGATGGGTCTGGGAACTACAATGAGCAGTTCTTC.

The chain carries TRBV9 and TRBJ2-2, with TRBD2 as a possible D gene (5 bases). The V and J ends lost 0 bases and 5 bases respectively, with 17 bases between them. The CDR3 has 17 amino acids. In germline, CDR1 is SGDLS, CDR2 YYNGEE. CDR3 protein: CASSVASGYARTGELFF. CDR3 sequence (DNA): TGTGCCAGCAGCGTAGCGAGCGGATACGCAAGGACCGGGGAGCTGTTTTTT.

This clonotype was seen more than once but under ten times. The chain joins TRBV7-2 to TRBJ1-5; no definite D call. The CDR3 sequence is 16 residues long. V lost 3 bases and J 2 bases, leaving 14 bases between the germline ends. Germline loops: CDR1 SGHTA, CDR2 FQGNSA. CDR3 protein: CASSFSPDTRNQPQHF. Written as DNA, the CDR3 is TGTGCCAGCAGCTTTAGTCCTGATACTCGCAATCAGCCCCAGCATTTT.

This clonotype occurred a few times. V and J are TRBV28 and TRBJ2-1; the match to TRBD2 covers 8 bases. The CDR3 covers 14 residues. CDR1 is MDHEN, CDR2 SYDVKM, per germline. V lost 8 bases, J lost 4 bases, and 7 bases stayed unmatched. The CDR3 protein is CASGLAERYNEQFF. The CDR3 nucleotides read TGTGCCAGCGGACTAGCCGAGCGATACAATGAGCAGTTCTTC. The full variable domain, in which reference TRBV28 and TRBJ2-1 provide the parts outside the CDR3, is DVKVTQSSRYLVKRTGEKVFLECVQDMDHENMFWYRQDPGLGLRLIYFSYDVKMKEKGDIPEGYSVSREKKERFSLILESASTNQTSMYLCASGLAERYNEQFFGPGTRLTVL.

The chain is built from TRBV10-2 and TRBJ1-2, with D perhaps TRBD1 (5 bases). V shed 8 bases and J shed 11 bases, with 12 bases lying between them. The germline V gene has CDR1 WSHSY and CDR2 SAAADI. The CDR3 has 10 amino acids. The CDR3 DNA follows: TGCGCCAGCGGCGTTGGGGGTTACACCTTC. This sequence encodes CASGVGGYTF.

This chain joins TRBV10-3 and TRBJ2-2, with D possibly being TRBD2 (6 bases). Trimming removed 1 base from V and 6 bases from J, with 12 bases in between. Germline-derived CDR1 and CDR2 are ENHRY and SYGVKD. This CDR3 is 15 amino acids long. The CDR3 DNA reads TGTGCCATCAGTGAGTTGGACGGGGGTCCCGGGGAGCTGTTTTTT. It translates to CAISELDGGPGELFF.

The V call is TRBV4-1, the J call TRBJ2-5; D is uncertain. Germline assignment: CDR1 MGHRA and CDR2 YSYEKL. V lost 0 bases and J lost 7, with 15 bases in between. CDR3 length: 15 residues. CDR3 region: CASSQESPGRGTQYF. DNA for the CDR3: TGCGCCAGCAGCCAAGAAAGTCCGGGCCGAGGGACCCAGTACTTC.

As for this clonotype: Possible read error: a much larger clone is one base away. The rearrangement links TRBV29-1 to TRBJ2-4, with TRBD2 matching over 10 bases. The CDR3 covers 12 residues. Germline CDR1 and CDR2: SQVTM and ANQGSEA. J was trimmed by 15 bases and V by 7 bases; bases with no gene match: 12. CDR3 nucleotide sequence: TGCAGCGCCGGACTAGCGGAAGAGACCCTGTACTTC. This translates into CSAGLAEETLYF.

In its sample, this clonotype was seen a few times. One end of the junction is discordant with germline, which a read error may explain. This chain links TRBV5-1 with TRBJ2-4, with unresolved D. In germline, CDR1 is SGHRS, CDR2 YFSETQ. The length of the CDR3 is 13 residues. The DNA of the CDR3 is TGCGCCAGCAGCTGGGAAGCCGAAAACATTCAGTACTTC. Its translation is CASSWEAENIQYF.

The chain employs TRBV20-1 and TRBJ2-5; TRBD2 matches at 7 bases. Germline trimming cut 1 base from V and 2 bases from J; bases unmatched to any gene: 4. The germline V gene has CDR1 DFQATT and CDR2 SNEGSKA (reference sequence). This CDR3 is 14 amino acids long. CDR3: CSARVGLGQETQYF. CDR3 bases: TGCAGTGCTAGAGTCGGACTAGGGCAAGAGACCCAGTACTTC.

The rearrangement joins TRBV20-1 to TRBJ1-2, with D uncertain. Germline CDR1 reads DFQATT; CDR2 reads SNEGSKA (reference sequence). With 6 bases removed from V and 4 bases from J, the gap between germline ends came to 12 bases. This CDR3 is built from 12 residues. CDR3 protein: CSARQTPYGYTF. The CDR3 nucleotides are TGCAGTGCCAGACAAACCCCCTATGGCTACACCTTC.

This clonotype was counted ten times or more. This chain links TRBV29-1 with TRBJ2-3; D is undetermined. The V and J ends lost 5 bases and 4 bases respectively, with 16 bases between them. Germline lookup yields CDR1 SQVTM and CDR2 ANQGSEA. This CDR3 spans 14 amino acids. The CDR3 here is CSVQQTPSADTQYF. The CDR3 region has the DNA TGCAGCGTTCAGCAGACCCCTTCGGCAGATACGCAGTATTTT.